This is a list of T cell receptor beta chains from one sample in a study of human T cells and chemical hapten exposure. Each CDR3 protein gets one entry after TCRdb re-called the RACE reads with MiXCR. The sample has roughly 360,000 distinct CDR3 sequences, nearly 5% seen once. Here the sequenced sample was whole blood, taken in connection with sensitization to the hapten diphenylcyclopropenone (DPC). Receptors were obtained from a woman aged 45 to 65 with alopecia areata. Some clones in this sample may be carry-over from other donors' samples. The CDR3 runs from the conserved cysteine through the conserved F or W. The D gene is left open where the match is weak. Clone size appears in some rows only: once, few, many, or a class for an expanded clone.

length,D,V,size,J,CDR3,DNA
13,-,TRBV7-9,many,TRBJ2-1,CASSLDGSNEQFF,TGTGCCAGCAGCTTAGATGGGAGCAATGAGCAGTTCTTC
12,-,TRBV29-1,-,TRBJ2-3,CSAILTGDTQYF,TGCAGCGCAATCTTGACGGGCGATACGCAGTATTTT
15,TRBD1,TRBV20-1,many,TRBJ1-5,CSARVGTDLNQPQHF,TGCAGTGCTAGAGTGGGGACAGACCTTAATCAGCCCCAGCATTTT
14,TRBD1,TRBV27,few,TRBJ1-5,CASSTAGGGQPQHF,TGTGCCAGCAGTACCGCAGGGGGCGGTCAGCCCCAGCATTTT
13,TRBD1,TRBV2,-,TRBJ1-2,CASSEGQGSGYTF,TGTGCCAGCAGCGAGGGACAGGGCTCTGGCTACACCTTC
16,TRBD2,TRBV6-5,-,TRBJ2-1,CASSWGTSGGYNEQFF,TGTGCCAGCAGTTGGGGGACTAGCGGGGGATACAATGAGCAGTTCTTC
14,TRBD1,TRBV7-2,many,TRBJ2-7,CASSPDRALREQYF,TGTGCCAGCAGCCCCGACAGGGCCCTCCGCGAGCAGTACTTC
15,-,TRBV24-1,few,TRBJ2-2,CATESTAENTGELFF,TGTGCCACCGAGTCGACCGCCGAGAACACCGGGGAGCTGTTTTTT
11,-,TRBV20-1,few,TRBJ1-2,CSAKTGGGYTF,TGCAGTGCTAAGACAGGAGGCGGCTACACCTTC
14,TRBD1,TRBV29-1,many,TRBJ2-7,CSVAGDRGVYEQYF,TGCAGCGTTGCCGGGGACAGGGGAGTCTACGAGCAGTACTTC
19,TRBD1,TRBV6-1,many,TRBJ1-5,CASNPGGTRGDLSDQPQHF,TGTGCCAGCAACCCAGGGGGGACCCGAGGTGATTTGAGCGATCAGCCCCAGCATTTT
13,TRBD1,TRBV2,many,TRBJ2-1,CASWTGTHNEQFF,TGTGCCAGCTGGACAGGGACCCACAATGAGCAGTTCTTC
15,TRBD1,TRBV4-1,few,TRBJ1-4,CASRRDSSFNEKLFF,TGCGCCAGCCGCCGGGACAGTTCCTTTAATGAAAAACTGTTTTTT
15,-,TRBV10-3,few,TRBJ2-1,CAISEDFGVAVEQFF,TGTGCCATCAGTGAGGACTTCGGGGTAGCGGTTGAGCAGTTCTTC
13,-,TRBV5-6,many,TRBJ1-4,CASSSGDLQKLFF,TGTGCCAGCAGCTCGGGGGACCTTCAAAAACTGTTTTTT
15,TRBD1,TRBV6-2/TRBV6-3,few,TRBJ1-6,CASSTPQGAKSPLHF,TGTGCCAGCAGTACCCCACAGGGGGCGAAATCACCCCTCCACTTT
13,-,TRBV20-1,many,TRBJ2-1,CSAPITSGTARVF,TGCAGTGCGCCAATTACCAGCGGGACAGCCAGGGTCTTC
14,TRBD1,TRBV13,many,TRBJ1-5,CASSLGTGTQPQHF,TGTGCCAGCAGCTTAGGGACAGGGACTCAGCCCCAGCATTTT
17,TRBD1,TRBV4-2,many,TRBJ1-1,CASSQDQGEVGNTEAFF,TGTGCCAGCAGCCAAGATCAGGGGGAGGTTGGGAACACTGAAGCTTTCTTT
15,-,TRBV4-1,many,TRBJ1-5,CASSQVGIFNQPQHF,TGCGCCAGCAGCCAAGTCGGGATCTTCAATCAGCCCCAGCATTTT
16,TRBD2,TRBV6-2/TRBV6-3,many,TRBJ2-1,CASSGKTSFPLTEQFF,TGTGCCAGCAGTGGGAAGACTAGCTTCCCTTTAACTGAGCAGTTCTTC
14,-,TRBV20-1,many,TRBJ2-5,CSARRGGAQETQYF,TGCAGTGCTAGAAGGGGGGGGGCCCAAGAGACCCAGTACTTC
14,-,TRBV12-3/TRBV12-4,-,TRBJ1-1,CASSFGGPNTEAFF,TGTGCCAGCAGTTTCGGGGGACCCAACACTGAAGCTTTCTTT
15,-,TRBV19,few,TRBJ2-1,CASSINPVQSNEQFF,TGTGCCAGTAGTATAAACCCCGTACAGAGCAATGAGCAGTTCTTC
16,-,TRBV4-3,few,TRBJ2-7,CASSQDRGYLTYEQYF,TGCGCCAGCAGCCAAGATAGAGGCTACCTGACCTACGAGCAGTACTTC
16,TRBD1,TRBV7-9,many,TRBJ2-3,CASSPPDRGLIDTQYF,TGTGCCAGCAGCCCTCCGGACAGGGGGCTGATAGATACGCAGTATTTT
15,-,TRBV12-5,few,TRBJ2-2,CASGLVSRAGGELFF,TGTGCTAGTGGTTTGGTATCCAGGGCGGGCGGGGAGCTGTTTTTT
14,-,TRBV4-1,many,TRBJ1-1,CASSSFRGNTEAFF,TGCGCCAGCAGTAGTTTCCGGGGGAACACTGAAGCTTTCTTT
16,TRBD2,TRBV20-1,-,TRBJ2-5,CSARGLAGKEGETQYF,TGCAGTGCTAGAGGACTAGCGGGCAAAGAGGGAGAGACCCAGTACTTC
16,-,TRBV20-1,few,TRBJ2-6,CSAPDGSFSGANVLTF,TGCAGTGCTCCGGACGGAAGCTTCTCTGGGGCCAACGTCCTGACTTTC
13,-,TRBV4-1,few,TRBJ1-5,CASSQQDNQPQHF,TGCGCCAGCAGCCAGCAGGACAATCAGCCCCAGCATTTT
15,-,TRBV6-2/TRBV6-3,-,TRBJ2-3,CASSYIRENTDTQYF,TGTGCCAGCAGTTACATTCGGGAGAATACAGATACGCAGTATTTT
14,-,TRBV24-1,few,TRBJ2-3,CATSDSRGTDTQYF,TGTGCCACCAGTGATTCGCGTGGCACAGATACGCAGTATTTT
15,TRBD1,TRBV12-5,-,TRBJ1-1,CASAPGTGGNTEAFF,TGTGCTAGTGCCCCCGGGACAGGGGGGAACACTGAAGCTTTCTTT
12,TRBD1,TRBV29-1,few,TRBJ2-7,CSIAGGGDEQYF,TGCAGTATAGCAGGGGGCGGGGACGAGCAGTACTTC
15,-,TRBV28,many,TRBJ2-3,CASNGRAVGTDTQYF,TGTGCCAGCAACGGTCGGGCCGTCGGCACAGATACGCAGTATTTT
13,-,TRBV5-4,-,TRBJ1-1,CASSQEGFAEAFF,TGTGCCAGCAGTCAGGAGGGGTTCGCTGAAGCTTTCTTT
14,TRBD1,TRBV7-6,few,TRBJ2-5,CASSASGGPETQYF,TGTGCCAGCAGCGCCTCAGGGGGCCCAGAGACCCAGTACTTC
17,-,TRBV12-3/TRBV12-4,many,TRBJ2-7,CASSFGGGGWGALEQYF,TGTGCCAGCAGTTTCGGAGGGGGCGGATGGGGTGCCCTCGAGCAGTACTTC
14,TRBD1,TRBV20-1,-,TRBJ1-6,CSASDRGVSSPLHF,TGCAGTGCATCGGACAGGGGTGTCTCGTCACCCCTCCACTTT
13,-,TRBV7-6,many,TRBJ2-1,CASSSDRVNEQFF,TGTGCCAGCAGCTCAGACAGAGTAAATGAGCAGTTCTTC
13,-,TRBV20-1,-,TRBJ2-3,CSARGWEIDTQYF,TGCAGTGCTAGAGGGTGGGAGATAGATACGCAGTATTTT
17,TRBD2,TRBV30,many,TRBJ2-5,CAWSVLIGLAVQETQYF,TGTGCCTGGAGTGTATTAATTGGACTAGCAGTCCAAGAGACCCAGTACTTC
15,TRBD2,TRBV9,many,TRBJ2-2,CASSRIAGLTGELFF,TGTGCCAGCAGCCGAATAGCGGGACTCACCGGGGAGCTGTTTTTT
14,-,TRBV9,many,TRBJ1-3,CASSVEGIGNTIYF,TGTGCCAGCAGCGTAGAGGGGATCGGAAACACCATATATTTT